This is a list of T cell receptor beta chains from one sample in a study of blood T cell repertoires in COVID-19. Produced via immunoSEQ multiplex PCR; TCRdb's table is partial and in-frame only. The sample consists of some 95,000 clones, roughly nine tenths of them appearing once. Sequencing was done on a sample of peripheral blood. The source is a human donor with active COVID-19. The donor label of this sample is uncertain. Both conserved end residues are part of each CDR3. Fields, in order: V gene, J gene, D gene, CDR3 protein. D genes are given only for firm matches.

TRBV5-1,TRBJ2-1,-,CASTQATGLLNEQFF
TRBV14,TRBJ1-4,TRBD1,CASSQRTGANEKLFF
TRBV27,TRBJ2-3,-,CASKILQGGGTDTQYF
TRBV28,TRBJ1-3,TRBD1,CASSFRGQGGNTIYF
TRBV19,TRBJ2-4,TRBD2,CASSIARTSGGPKNIQYF
TRBV5-1,TRBJ2-5,-,CASSLSPVKTQYF
TRBV3-1/TRBV3-2,TRBJ2-3,-,CASSQDRAAATQYF
TRBV4-3,TRBJ2-7,-,CASSQDYEGLSYEQYF
TRBV7-9,TRBJ2-7,-,CASSLAKGLTTYEQYF
TRBV19,TRBJ2-5,TRBD1,CASSLTGGNGETQYF
TRBV5-1,TRBJ2-3,TRBD2,CASSLAGVKADTQYF
TRBV7-9,TRBJ2-7,-,CASSPGGSTYEQYF
TRBV3-1/TRBV3-2,TRBJ2-5,-,CASSQDVTGDQYF
TRBV3-1/TRBV3-2,TRBJ2-2,-,CASSHDPGLNTGELFF
TRBV5-4,TRBJ2-2,TRBD1,CASSFSPGQGARTGELFF
TRBV5-4,TRBJ1-4,-,CASSLGTEGEKLFF
TRBV9,TRBJ1-2,-,CASSPLSEGSGVYGYTF
TRBV7-2,TRBJ2-1,TRBD1,CASSLALSTGAGNEQFF
TRBV6-5,TRBJ2-7,-,CASSYARGYEQYF
TRBV9,TRBJ1-1,-,CASSVEGRGRTEAFF
TRBV18,TRBJ2-5,-,CASSPSAGHQETQYF
TRBV2,TRBJ1-2,-,CASSDWAGPGYTF
TRBV19,TRBJ2-7,-,CASSKPGNYEQYF
TRBV6-5,TRBJ2-7,TRBD1,CASRDRGFELYF
TRBV5-1,TRBJ2-3,TRBD2,CASSYNIAGGTDTQYF
TRBV5-1,TRBJ2-3,TRBD2,CASRRIGGSGDTQYF
TRBV3-1/TRBV3-2,TRBJ1-2,TRBD1,CASSQGTEVYGYTF
TRBV4-3,TRBJ2-7,-,CASSPGSAPYEQYF
TRBV4-1,TRBJ2-3,TRBD2,CASSQGLASTDTQYF
TRBV27,TRBJ1-5,TRBD1,CASRGTGNQPQHF
TRBV6-1,TRBJ2-1,TRBD2,CASSGRRLAGAYNEQFF
TRBV5-1,TRBJ2-2,-,CASSQFPGHYTGELFF
TRBV5-1,TRBJ2-7,-,CASSPQVLLGGTATEQYF
TRBV7-9,TRBJ2-1,TRBD1,CASSLVAGTDSYNEQFF
TRBV25-1,TRBJ1-4,-,CASSPDSLNEKLFF
TRBV27,TRBJ2-7,TRBD1,CASRGQGINYEQYF
TRBV7-6,TRBJ1-4,TRBD1,CASTGQGGRTNEKLFF
TRBV27,TRBJ2-5,-,CASSPRGQVLIQETQYF
TRBV6-2/TRBV6-3,TRBJ2-7,-,CASSDIGFYEQYF
TRBV6-5,TRBJ1-2,-,CASSYSTSLNYGYTF
TRBV7-8,TRBJ2-1,TRBD2,CASSLSSGGSSFDEQFF
TRBV5-1,TRBJ2-2,TRBD2,CASSPRLAGGAGELFF
TRBV7-2,TRBJ2-1,TRBD2,CASSSPGTSGGQFF
TRBV7-3,TRBJ1-2,TRBD1,CASSQTGQESYGYTF
TRBV19,TRBJ2-5,TRBD2,CASSWVAGGRETQYF
TRBV9,TRBJ2-3,TRBD2,CASSVGRGDGGQYF
TRBV2,TRBJ1-1,-,CASSKDRIAEAFF
TRBV4-3,TRBJ1-1,-,CASSQRPGKAFF
TRBV5-4,TRBJ2-3,TRBD1,CASRPRGHGTDTQYF
TRBV28,TRBJ1-1,TRBD1,CASAVGTGKAFF
TRBV7-2,TRBJ2-7,TRBD2,CASSPSGGLTYEQYF
TRBV2,TRBJ2-1,TRBD2,CASSEEAGALGNEQFF
TRBV5-1,TRBJ2-5,TRBD1,CASSLGQGAWETQYF
TRBV18,TRBJ2-2,TRBD1,CASSRDRGDTGELFF